This T cell receptor beta chain was recorded in a study of molecular identifiers for immune sequencing clone quantification. Germline loops: CDR1 SGHDT, CDR2 YYEEEE. The CDR3 is 16 amino acids. V trimming: 0 bases; J trimming: 6 bases; junction bases outside the gene matches: 8. Via MiXCR, TCRdb re-called the PCR reads, giving one row per CDR3 protein. Among 75,000 to 100,000 distinct CDR3 sequences listed, roughly 19% were seen once. With RNA at 10%, 30% or 50%, naive CD8 libraries came from approximately 20,000 to 1,000,000 sorted cells. This clonotype was seen at least ten times. The sample taken for sequencing was naive CD8+ T cells from blood, with Jurkat cell RNA spiked in. Stated subset: FACS-sorted CD8+CD4-CCR7+CD45RA+ naive T cells. The J gene is TRBJ2-5, the V gene TRBV5-6; 10 bases are shared with TRBD1. This receptor was obtained from a human donor in good health. Some libraries in this study had Jurkat cell RNA spiked in. This CDR3 reads CASSLVRTGGKKTQYF. The CDR3 DNA sequence: TGTGCCAGCAGCTTGGTTAGGACAGGGGGTAAGAAGACCCAGTACTTC.